Listed below are T cell receptor beta chains from one sample, sequenced in a study of blood T cell repertoires in COVID-19. This table comes from immunoSEQ multiplex PCR, and its TCRdb copy is limited to in-frame clones, with some not included. The data contain about 99,000 clones, around 87% of them singletons. Sequenced sample: peripheral blood. All receptors come from a man aged 50 to 59 with acute or convalescent COVID-19. The CDR3 runs from the conserved cysteine through the conserved F or W. The order of the fields is clone size, V gene, D gene, J gene, CDR3 DNA, CDR3 protein. D genes are given only for firm matches. Clone size appears in some rows only: once, few, many, or a class for an expanded clone.

clone size: -
V gene: TRBV5-1
D gene: TRBD1
J gene: TRBJ2-7
CDR3 DNA: TGCGCCAGCAGCATCACACCGGGACAGGGAACTTACGAGCAGTACTTC
CDR3 protein: CASSITPGQGTYEQYF

clone size: once
V gene: TRBV4-1
D gene: -
J gene: TRBJ1-3
CDR3 DNA: TGCGCCAGCAGCCAAGATTGGGGGCTTGCAGGAAACACCATATATTTT
CDR3 protein: CASSQDWGLAGNTIYF

clone size: -
V gene: TRBV30
D gene: -
J gene: TRBJ1-5
CDR3 DNA: TGTGCCTGGAGTGTACGGGGGGTTGGTGGCAATCAGCCCCAGCATTTT
CDR3 protein: CAWSVRGVGGNQPQHF

clone size: -
V gene: TRBV15
D gene: -
J gene: TRBJ2-5
CDR3 DNA: TGTGCCACCAGCAGAGAGCGGCAAGAGACCCAGTACTTC
CDR3 protein: CATSRERQETQYF

clone size: -
V gene: TRBV19
D gene: -
J gene: TRBJ1-2
CDR3 DNA: TGTGCCAGTAGTAAAGGGAGGGACTTTGGCTACACCTTC
CDR3 protein: CASSKGRDFGYTF

clone size: -
V gene: TRBV2
D gene: TRBD1
J gene: TRBJ1-5
CDR3 DNA: TGTGCCAGCAGTGCAGGACAGGGTAGCAATCAGCCCCAGCATTTT
CDR3 protein: CASSAGQGSNQPQHF

clone size: -
V gene: TRBV25-1
D gene: -
J gene: TRBJ1-1
CDR3 DNA: TGTGCCAGCAGAGTTCCAGGGTCAAGCTTCTTT
CDR3 protein: CASRVPGSSFF

clone size: -
V gene: TRBV3-1/TRBV3-2
D gene: -
J gene: TRBJ1-5
CDR3 DNA: TGTGCCAGCAGCCCCTCAGCCGGGGGATTGGGGGTGAATCAGCCCCAGCATTTT
CDR3 protein: CASSPSAGGLGVNQPQHF

clone size: -
V gene: TRBV14
D gene: -
J gene: TRBJ1-2
CDR3 DNA: TGTGCCAGCAGCCAAGAGAGGGGGTATGGCTACACCTTC
CDR3 protein: CASSQERGYGYTF

clone size: -
V gene: TRBV5-5
D gene: -
J gene: TRBJ2-7
CDR3 DNA: TGTGCCAGCAGCTCCTCCCCGGGATATCCCTACGAGCAGTACTTC
CDR3 protein: CASSSSPGYPYEQYF

clone size: -
V gene: TRBV5-1
D gene: -
J gene: TRBJ2-3
CDR3 DNA: TGCGCCAGCAGCTTGGAACAGGGCACAGATACGCAGTATTTT
CDR3 protein: CASSLEQGTDTQYF

clone size: -
V gene: TRBV6-6
D gene: -
J gene: TRBJ1-1
CDR3 DNA: TGTGCCAGCAATCGGGCAGGCCCCACTGAAGCTTTCTTT
CDR3 protein: CASNRAGPTEAFF

clone size: -
V gene: TRBV7-8
D gene: TRBD2
J gene: TRBJ2-7
CDR3 DNA: TGTGCCAGCAGCGAGATAGCGGGAGGCACCTACGAGCAGTACTTC
CDR3 protein: CASSEIAGGTYEQYF

clone size: -
V gene: TRBV9
D gene: -
J gene: TRBJ1-3
CDR3 DNA: TGTGCCAGCAGCGTGAGTCCGAGCTCTGGAAACACCATATATTTT
CDR3 protein: CASSVSPSSGNTIYF

clone size: -
V gene: TRBV2
D gene: TRBD2
J gene: TRBJ2-5
CDR3 DNA: TGTGCCAGCAGTACAGGGACTAGCGGGTTAGAGACCCAGTACTTC
CDR3 protein: CASSTGTSGLETQYF

clone size: -
V gene: TRBV2
D gene: -
J gene: TRBJ2-5
CDR3 DNA: TGTGCCAGCCATCAGCAGACGGGGGAGACCCAGTACTTC
CDR3 protein: CASHQQTGETQYF

clone size: -
V gene: TRBV2
D gene: -
J gene: TRBJ2-7
CDR3 DNA: TGTGCCAGCAGTGTGGGGGCCACCTACGAGCAGTACTTC
CDR3 protein: CASSVGATYEQYF

clone size: -
V gene: TRBV6-1
D gene: TRBD2
J gene: TRBJ2-1
CDR3 DNA: TGTGCCAGCAGTGAAGGTAGCGGGAGTTACAATGAGCAGTTCTTC
CDR3 protein: CASSEGSGSYNEQFF

clone size: -
V gene: TRBV5-1
D gene: TRBD1
J gene: TRBJ2-2
CDR3 DNA: TGCGCCAGCAGCGCAAACTTCGACAGGGGGGCCGGGGAGCTGTTTTTT
CDR3 protein: CASSANFDRGAGELFF

clone size: -
V gene: TRBV4-2
D gene: TRBD2
J gene: TRBJ2-1
CDR3 DNA: TGTGCCAGCAGCCTAGAACAGGTTAGCGGGAGGACCTACAATGAGCAGTTCTTC
CDR3 protein: CASSLEQVSGRTYNEQFF

clone size: -
V gene: TRBV18
D gene: TRBD2
J gene: TRBJ2-5
CDR3 DNA: TGTGCCAGCTCACCCCTAGCGGGAGGTGGAGAGACCCAGTACTTC
CDR3 protein: CASSPLAGGGETQYF

clone size: -
V gene: TRBV19
D gene: -
J gene: TRBJ1-6
CDR3 DNA: TGTGCCAGTAGTTTCGTGGGCGAAAATTCACCCCTCCACTTT
CDR3 protein: CASSFVGENSPLHF

clone size: -
V gene: TRBV5-1
D gene: TRBD2
J gene: TRBJ2-7
CDR3 DNA: TGCGCCAGCAGAACGGGACTAGCGGGGCATACGTACTTC
CDR3 protein: CASRTGLAGHTYF

clone size: -
V gene: TRBV30
D gene: -
J gene: TRBJ2-1
CDR3 DNA: TGTGCCTGGAGACCGACTATTGGCAATGAGCAGTTCTTC
CDR3 protein: CAWRPTIGNEQFF

clone size: -
V gene: TRBV18
D gene: TRBD1
J gene: TRBJ1-1
CDR3 DNA: TGTGCCAGCTGCCGGGACAGGGATTGCACTGAAGCTTTCTTT
CDR3 protein: CASCRDRDCTEAFF

clone size: -
V gene: TRBV15
D gene: -
J gene: TRBJ1-3
CDR3 DNA: TGTGCCACCAGCGGGGGACACGTCTCTGGAAACACCATATATTTT
CDR3 protein: CATSGGHVSGNTIYF

clone size: -
V gene: TRBV27
D gene: -
J gene: TRBJ2-3
CDR3 DNA: TGTGCCAGCAGTCCCCGACTACCTAGCACAGATACGCAGTATTTT
CDR3 protein: CASSPRLPSTDTQYF

clone size: few
V gene: TRBV10-3
D gene: TRBD1
J gene: TRBJ2-7
CDR3 DNA: TGTGCCATCAGAGGGGACAGGGACCTCTCCTACGAGCAGTACTTC
CDR3 protein: CAIRGDRDLSYEQYF

clone size: -
V gene: TRBV14
D gene: -
J gene: TRBJ1-1
CDR3 DNA: TGTGCCAGCAGCCTAGACCCGGACACTGAAGCTTTCTTT
CDR3 protein: CASSLDPDTEAFF

clone size: -
V gene: TRBV3-1/TRBV3-2
D gene: TRBD2
J gene: TRBJ2-2
CDR3 DNA: TGTGCCAGCAGCCAAGAGGAGGGACTAGCGGGAGTCACCGGGGAGCTGTTTTTT
CDR3 protein: CASSQEEGLAGVTGELFF

clone size: -
V gene: TRBV7-9
D gene: -
J gene: TRBJ1-4
CDR3 DNA: TGTGCCAGCAGCTTGATGGGGGCCCACGAAAAACTGTTTTTT
CDR3 protein: CASSLMGAHEKLFF

clone size: -
V gene: TRBV25-1
D gene: -
J gene: TRBJ2-5
CDR3 DNA: TGTGCCAGCAGTGAAGTCTCTGAGACCCAGTACTTC
CDR3 protein: CASSEVSETQYF

clone size: -
V gene: TRBV23-1
D gene: TRBD1
J gene: TRBJ2-1
CDR3 DNA: TGCGCCAGCAGTCGCCCCCGGTTTCAGGGGGTACTCTACAATGAGCAGTTCTTC
CDR3 protein: CASSRPRFQGVLYNEQFF

clone size: -
V gene: TRBV15
D gene: -
J gene: TRBJ2-2
CDR3 DNA: TGTGCCACCAGCAGAGGGGAGGGGGCCGGGGAGCTGTTTTTT
CDR3 protein: CATSRGEGAGELFF

clone size: -
V gene: TRBV20-1
D gene: -
J gene: TRBJ1-1
CDR3 DNA: TGCAGTGCTAGTCCAGGGGTCTGGGGACCGAACACTGAAGCTTTCTTT
CDR3 protein: CSASPGVWGPNTEAFF

clone size: few
V gene: TRBV18
D gene: -
J gene: TRBJ2-2
CDR3 DNA: TGTGCCAGCTCACCCCTTTCCGGGGAGCTGTTTTTT
CDR3 protein: CASSPLSGELFF

clone size: many
V gene: TRBV5-6
D gene: TRBD1
J gene: TRBJ2-2
CDR3 DNA: TGTGCCAGCAGCCCTATTCAGGGGGCCGGAACGCTCGGGGAGCTGTTTTTT
CDR3 protein: CASSPIQGAGTLGELFF

clone size: -
V gene: TRBV6-2/TRBV6-3
D gene: -
J gene: TRBJ2-2
CDR3 DNA: TGTGCCAGCAGTTATATTACAGGGGGGGAGCTGTTTTTT
CDR3 protein: CASSYITGGELFF

clone size: -
V gene: TRBV5-1
D gene: TRBD2
J gene: TRBJ2-2
CDR3 DNA: TGCGCCAGCAGCTTGGTAGCGGGAGGTGGCACCGGGGAGCTGTTTTTT
CDR3 protein: CASSLVAGGGTGELFF

clone size: -
V gene: TRBV23-1
D gene: TRBD1
J gene: TRBJ2-3
CDR3 DNA: TGCGCCAGCCCTACCTACAACCGACAGGGGGCGTCAGATACGCAGTATTTT
CDR3 protein: CASPTYNRQGASDTQYF

clone size: -
V gene: TRBV7-2
D gene: -
J gene: TRBJ1-2
CDR3 DNA: TGTGCCAGCAGACCAAGGGAGGGTTACCCCTATGGCTACACCTTC
CDR3 protein: CASRPREGYPYGYTF

clone size: -
V gene: TRBV5-1
D gene: -
J gene: TRBJ1-1
CDR3 DNA: TGCGCCAGCAGCGTCCTATCGGGACACAACACTGAAGCTTTCTTT
CDR3 protein: CASSVLSGHNTEAFF

clone size: -
V gene: TRBV19
D gene: TRBD1
J gene: TRBJ2-1
CDR3 DNA: TGTGCCAGTAGTGCGCCCACCCAAGAGGGGGCGGGTTTACTCTTC
CDR3 protein: CASSAPTQEGAGLLF

clone size: once
V gene: TRBV5-1
D gene: TRBD1
J gene: TRBJ1-2
CDR3 DNA: TGCGCCAGCAGCCCTGGACAGGGCTATGGCTACACCTTC
CDR3 protein: CASSPGQGYGYTF

clone size: -
V gene: TRBV19
D gene: -
J gene: TRBJ1-1
CDR3 DNA: TGTGCCAGTAGTACCACACTGAACACTGAAGCTTTCTTT
CDR3 protein: CASSTTLNTEAFF

clone size: medium-sized
V gene: TRBV4-1
D gene: TRBD1
J gene: TRBJ2-1
CDR3 DNA: TGCGCCAGCAGCCAAGAGGGACAGGGGTGGCGTGAGCAGTTCTTC
CDR3 protein: CASSQEGQGWREQFF

clone size: -
V gene: TRBV15
D gene: TRBD1
J gene: TRBJ1-2
CDR3 DNA: TGTGCCACCAGCAAATCAGGGGGCGAGGGCTACACCTTC
CDR3 protein: CATSKSGGEGYTF

clone size: -
V gene: TRBV6-2/TRBV6-3
D gene: -
J gene: TRBJ2-7
CDR3 DNA: TGTGCCAGCAGTTACCTCAGAATCGCGGGGTCCTACGAGCAGTACTTC
CDR3 protein: CASSYLRIAGSYEQYF

clone size: -
V gene: TRBV28
D gene: TRBD2
J gene: TRBJ2-1
CDR3 DNA: TGTGCCAGCAGTTTCGGAGCGGGAGGCCCCTCCTACAATGAGCAGTTCTTC
CDR3 protein: CASSFGAGGPSYNEQFF

clone size: -
V gene: TRBV25-1
D gene: -
J gene: TRBJ2-2
CDR3 DNA: TGTGCCAGCAGTGATCGGACCGGGGAGCTGTTTTTT
CDR3 protein: CASSDRTGELFF

clone size: once
V gene: TRBV19
D gene: TRBD2
J gene: TRBJ2-7
CDR3 DNA: TGTGCCAGTAGTCCACGGACTAGCGGGAGAAGCTACGAGCAGTACTTC
CDR3 protein: CASSPRTSGRSYEQYF

clone size: once
V gene: TRBV5-1
D gene: -
J gene: TRBJ2-1
CDR3 DNA: TGCGCCAGCAGCTTGGATGGCCCCTACAATGAGCAGTTCTTC
CDR3 protein: CASSLDGPYNEQFF

clone size: few
V gene: TRBV6-5
D gene: TRBD2
J gene: TRBJ2-7
CDR3 DNA: TGTGCCAGCAGTAGGGAGGGCCGGTCCTACGAGCAGTACTTC
CDR3 protein: CASSREGRSYEQYF